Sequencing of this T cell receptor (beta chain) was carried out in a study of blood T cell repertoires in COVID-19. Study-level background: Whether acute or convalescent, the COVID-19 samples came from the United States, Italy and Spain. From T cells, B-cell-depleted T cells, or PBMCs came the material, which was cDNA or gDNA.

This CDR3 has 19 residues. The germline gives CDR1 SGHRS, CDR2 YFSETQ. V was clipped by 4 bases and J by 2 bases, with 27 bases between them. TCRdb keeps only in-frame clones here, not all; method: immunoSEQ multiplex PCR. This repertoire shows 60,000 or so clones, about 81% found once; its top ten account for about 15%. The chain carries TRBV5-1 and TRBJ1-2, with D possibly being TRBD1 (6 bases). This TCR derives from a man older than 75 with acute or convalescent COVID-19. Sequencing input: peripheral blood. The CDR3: CASSLGYVDGQQLNYGYTF. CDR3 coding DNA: TGCGCCAGCAGCCTTGGTTACGTGGACGGACAGCAGTTAAACTATGGCTACACCTTC.